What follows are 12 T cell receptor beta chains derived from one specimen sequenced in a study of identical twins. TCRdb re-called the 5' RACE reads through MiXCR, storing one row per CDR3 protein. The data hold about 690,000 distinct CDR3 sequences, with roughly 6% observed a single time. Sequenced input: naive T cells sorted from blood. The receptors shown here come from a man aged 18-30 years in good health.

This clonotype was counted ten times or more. This chain's CDR3 is CAIRTAGGETQYF. The CDR3 DNA is TGTGCCATCAGGACGGCGGGAGGGGAGACCCAGTACTTC. The rearrangement uses TRBV10-3 and TRBJ2-5; 9 nucleotides agree with TRBD2. Germline V lookup: CDR1 ENHRY, CDR2 SYGVKD. The CDR3 is made up of 13 amino acids. J lost 5 bases, V lost 6 bases, and 4 bases had no gene match.

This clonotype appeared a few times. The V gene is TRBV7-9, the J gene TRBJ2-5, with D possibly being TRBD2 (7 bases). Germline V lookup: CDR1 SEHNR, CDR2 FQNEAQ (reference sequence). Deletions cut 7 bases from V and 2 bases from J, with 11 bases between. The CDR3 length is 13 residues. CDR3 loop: CASIRGAQETQYF. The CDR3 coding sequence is TGTGCCAGCATCCGGGGGGCACAAGAGACCCAGTACTTC.

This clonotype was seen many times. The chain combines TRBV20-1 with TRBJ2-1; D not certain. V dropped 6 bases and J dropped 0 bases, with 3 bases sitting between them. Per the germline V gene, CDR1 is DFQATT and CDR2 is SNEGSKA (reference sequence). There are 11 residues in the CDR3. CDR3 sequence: CSATSYNEQFF. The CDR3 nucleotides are TGCAGTGCCACCTCCTACAATGAGCAGTTCTTC.

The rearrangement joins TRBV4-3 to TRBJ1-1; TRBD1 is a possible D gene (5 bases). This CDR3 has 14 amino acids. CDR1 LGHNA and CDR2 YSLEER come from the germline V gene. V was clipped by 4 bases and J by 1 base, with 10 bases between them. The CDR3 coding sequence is TGCGCCAGCAGCCGGCCCCAGGGGAACACTGAAGCTTTCTTT. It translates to CASSRPQGNTEAFF.

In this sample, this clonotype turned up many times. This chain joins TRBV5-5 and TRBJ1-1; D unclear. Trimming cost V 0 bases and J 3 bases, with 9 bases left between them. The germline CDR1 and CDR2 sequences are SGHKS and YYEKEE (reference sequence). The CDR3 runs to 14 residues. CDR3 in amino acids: CASSLAWAYTEAFF. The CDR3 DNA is TGTGCCAGCAGCTTGGCCTGGGCGTACACTGAAGCTTTCTTT.

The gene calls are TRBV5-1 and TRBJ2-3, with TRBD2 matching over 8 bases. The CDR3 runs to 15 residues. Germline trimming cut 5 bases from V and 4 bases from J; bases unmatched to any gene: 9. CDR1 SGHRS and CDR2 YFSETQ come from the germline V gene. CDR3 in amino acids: CASRPVSGTSDTQYF. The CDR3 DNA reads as TGCGCCAGCAGGCCGGTTAGCGGGACTTCAGATACGCAGTATTTT.

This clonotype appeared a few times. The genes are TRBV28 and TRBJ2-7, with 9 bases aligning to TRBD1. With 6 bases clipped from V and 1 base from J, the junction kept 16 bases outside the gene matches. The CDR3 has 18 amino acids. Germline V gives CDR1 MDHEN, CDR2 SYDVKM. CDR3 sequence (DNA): TGTGCCAGCAGCTCCCCCCGGGACAGGGCCTCGAGATCCTACGAGCAGTACTTC. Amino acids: CASSSPRDRASRSYEQYF. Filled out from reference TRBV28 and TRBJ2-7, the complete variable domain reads DVKVTQSSRYLVKRTGEKVFLECVQDMDHENMFWYRQDPGLGLRLIYFSYDVKMKEKGDIPEGYSVSREKKERFSLILESASTNQTSMYLCASSSPRDRASRSYEQYFGPGTRLTVT.

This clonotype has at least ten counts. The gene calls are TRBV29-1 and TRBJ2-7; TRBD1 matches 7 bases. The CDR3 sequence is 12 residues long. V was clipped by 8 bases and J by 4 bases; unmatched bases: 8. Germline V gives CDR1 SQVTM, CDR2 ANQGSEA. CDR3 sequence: CSCRDSLYEQYF. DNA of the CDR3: TGCAGCTGCCGGGACAGCTTATACGAGCAGTACTTC.

The DNA of the CDR3 is TGTGCCTGGAGGGTCATTGGGACCTCGAGGAGGGCTTTCTTT. Residues: CAWRVIGTSRRAFF. The chain couples TRBV30 to TRBJ1-1, with a possible D match to TRBD1 (5 bases). The ends were cut back, 3 bases at V and 11 bases at J, with 22 bases in the middle. The CDR3 is made up of 14 amino acids. Germline V gene sequence: CDR1 GTSNPN, CDR2 SVGIG (reference sequence). The full variable domain, rest sourced from reference TRBV30 and TRBJ1-1, is SQTIHQWPATLVQPVGSPLSLECTVEGTSNPNLYWYRQAAGRGLQLLFYSVGIGQISSEVPQNLSASRPQDRQFILSSKKLLLSDSGFYLCAWRVIGTSRRAFFGQGTRLTVV.

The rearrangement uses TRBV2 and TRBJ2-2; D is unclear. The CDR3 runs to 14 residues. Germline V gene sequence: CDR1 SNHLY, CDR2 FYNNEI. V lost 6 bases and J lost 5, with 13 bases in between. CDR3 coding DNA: TGTGCCAGCAGCCGTGGGTTTAGGACCGGGGAGCTGTTTTTT. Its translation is CASSRGFRTGELFF. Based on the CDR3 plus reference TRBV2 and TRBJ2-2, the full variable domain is EPEVTQTPSHQVTQMGQEVILRCVPISNHLYFYWYRQILGQKVEFLVSFYNNEISEKSEIFDDQFSVERPDGSNFTLKIRSTKLEDSAMYFCASSRGFRTGELFFGEGSRLTVL.

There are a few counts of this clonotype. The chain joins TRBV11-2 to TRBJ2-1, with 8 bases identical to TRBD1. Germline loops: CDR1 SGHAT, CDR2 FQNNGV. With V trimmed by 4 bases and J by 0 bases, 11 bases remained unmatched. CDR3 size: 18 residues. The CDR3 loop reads CASSSPPGTGLSYNEQFF. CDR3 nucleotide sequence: TGTGCCAGCAGCTCCCCCCCCGGGACAGGCCTCTCCTACAATGAGCAGTTCTTC.

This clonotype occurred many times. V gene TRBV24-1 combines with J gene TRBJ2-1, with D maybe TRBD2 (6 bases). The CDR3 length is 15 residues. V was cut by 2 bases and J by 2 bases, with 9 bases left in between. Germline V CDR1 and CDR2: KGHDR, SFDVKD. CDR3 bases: TGTGCCACCAGTGATTCGGGGGAGGCCTACAATGAGCAGTTCTTC. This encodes CATSDSGEAYNEQFF.